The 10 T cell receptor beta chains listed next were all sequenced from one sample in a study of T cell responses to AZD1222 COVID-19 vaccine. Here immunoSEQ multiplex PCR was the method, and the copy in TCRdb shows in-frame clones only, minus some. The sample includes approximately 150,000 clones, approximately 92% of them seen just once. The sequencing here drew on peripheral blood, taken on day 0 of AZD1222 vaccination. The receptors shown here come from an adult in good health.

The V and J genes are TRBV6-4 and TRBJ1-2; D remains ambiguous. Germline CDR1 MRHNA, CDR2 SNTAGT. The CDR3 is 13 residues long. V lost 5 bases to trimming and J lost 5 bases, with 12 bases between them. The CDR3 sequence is CASSLHGRYGYTF. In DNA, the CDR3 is TGTGCCAGCAGTCTACATGGGCGGTATGGCTACACCTTC.

Here the CDR3 reads CASSRLGPIRGELFF. The CDR3, as DNA: TGCGCCAGCAGCCGTCTAGGCCCCATTAGGGGGGAGCTGTTTTTT. The chain uses TRBV4-1 and TRBJ2-2; D gene ambiguous. Germline loops: CDR1 MGHRA, CDR2 YSYEKL. The V end lost 4 bases, the J end lost 8 bases, and 17 bases lay between the germline ends. This CDR3 is built from 15 residues.

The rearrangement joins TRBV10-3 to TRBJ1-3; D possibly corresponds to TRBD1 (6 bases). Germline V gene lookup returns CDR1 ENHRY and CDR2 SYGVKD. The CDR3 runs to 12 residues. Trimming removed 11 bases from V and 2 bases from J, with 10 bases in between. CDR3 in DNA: TGTGCCTCACAGGGACCTGGAAACACCATATATTTT. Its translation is CASQGPGNTIYF.

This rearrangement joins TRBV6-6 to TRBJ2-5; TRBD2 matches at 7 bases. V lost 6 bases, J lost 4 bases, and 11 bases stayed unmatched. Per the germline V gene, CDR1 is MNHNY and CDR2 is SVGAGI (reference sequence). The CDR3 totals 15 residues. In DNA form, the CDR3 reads TGTGCCAGCAGGGGAGCGGGACCCCTTGGAGAGACCCAGTACTTC. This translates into CASRGAGPLGETQYF.

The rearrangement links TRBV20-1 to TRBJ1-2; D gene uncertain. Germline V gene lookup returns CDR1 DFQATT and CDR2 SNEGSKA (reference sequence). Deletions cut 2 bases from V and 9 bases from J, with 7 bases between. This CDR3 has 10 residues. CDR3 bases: TGCAGTGCTAGACCGGTTCGCTACACCTTC. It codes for CSARPVRYTF.

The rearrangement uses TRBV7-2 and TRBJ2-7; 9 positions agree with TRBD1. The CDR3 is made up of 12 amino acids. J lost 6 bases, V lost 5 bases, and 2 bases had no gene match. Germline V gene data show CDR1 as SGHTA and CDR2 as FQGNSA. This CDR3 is CASSKTGGEQYF. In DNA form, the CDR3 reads TGTGCCAGCAGCAAGACAGGGGGCGAGCAGTACTTC.

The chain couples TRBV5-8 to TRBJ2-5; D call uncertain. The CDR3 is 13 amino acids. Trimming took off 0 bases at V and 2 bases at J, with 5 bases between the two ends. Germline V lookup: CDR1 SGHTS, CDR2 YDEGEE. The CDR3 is CASSLDPQETQYF. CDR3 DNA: TGTGCCAGCAGCTTGGACCCTCAAGAGACCCAGTACTTC. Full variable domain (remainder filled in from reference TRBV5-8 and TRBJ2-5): EAGVTQSPTHLIKTRGQQATLRCSPISGHTSVYWYQQALGLGLQFLLWYDEGEERNRGNFPPRFSGRQFPNYSSELNVNALELEDSALYLCASSLDPQETQYFGPGTRLLVL.

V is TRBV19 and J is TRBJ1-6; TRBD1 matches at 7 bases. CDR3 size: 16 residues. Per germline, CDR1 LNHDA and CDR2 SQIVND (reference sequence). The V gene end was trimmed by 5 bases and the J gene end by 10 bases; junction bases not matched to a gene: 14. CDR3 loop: CASSPTADRMGSPLHF. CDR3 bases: TGTGCCAGTAGTCCGACCGCGGACAGGATGGGGTCACCCCTCCACTTT.

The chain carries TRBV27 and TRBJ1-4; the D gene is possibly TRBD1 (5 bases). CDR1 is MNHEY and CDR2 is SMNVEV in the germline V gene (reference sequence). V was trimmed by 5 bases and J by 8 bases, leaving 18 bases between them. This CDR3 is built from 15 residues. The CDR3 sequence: CASSPGRGTGEKLFF. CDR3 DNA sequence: TGTGCCAGCAGTCCGGGACGGGGGACTGGAGAAAAACTGTTTTTT.

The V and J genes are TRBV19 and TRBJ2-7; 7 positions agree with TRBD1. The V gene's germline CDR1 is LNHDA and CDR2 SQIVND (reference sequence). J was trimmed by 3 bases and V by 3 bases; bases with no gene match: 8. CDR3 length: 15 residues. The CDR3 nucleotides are TGTGCCAGTAGTATTACAGGGGCGACCCTCTACGAGCAGTACTTC. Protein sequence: CASSITGATLYEQYF.